This T cell receptor (beta chain) stems from a study of blood T cells in healthy people across ages (dated by TCRdb to the mid-2010s). Background on the whole study: In model experiments, roughly one uniquely barcoded TCR beta cDNA molecule per two T cells was captured by template switching. For two donors (one aged 18 to 30 and one aged 80 or older), the study analyzed two additional independent replicas of 1 million unique cDNA reads from the same blood draw. To track age-related changes in TCR beta repertoire diversity, the study relied on deep sequencing normalized with unique cDNA molecular identifiers. To avoid experimental bias, donors of different ages were spread randomly across the sequencing lanes. Four age groups were formed from the donors: young (average approximately 15 years), middle-aged (approximately 40), aged (around 62) and long-lived (around 82).

What the authors observed across the whole study: A strong correlation was found between observed TCR beta diversity and the percentage of naive T cells measured by flow cytometry. Compared with the aged group, more naive CD4+ T cells, fewer expanded clones and increased TCR diversity were shown by the long-lived group, suggesting age selection. Because profiling used bulk unsorted PBMCs, naive and antigen-experienced compartments could not be compared conclusively. Estimates of total diversity from one million sequenced T cells were regarded as lower bounds and underestimates. Observed TCR beta diversity per million T cells fell roughly linearly with age, and a significant reduction was already apparent by age around 40. Because donor CMV infection status was unknown, age-related changes in expanded clonotypes were potentially confounded.

The germline V gene encodes CDR1 MNHEY and CDR2 SVGEGT. From cysteine to phenylalanine, the CDR3 is 14 amino acids long. Here the CDR3 DNA is all that survives: 42 bases in frame from base 1. V is pared back by 2 bases and J by 13 bases, with 18 bases lying between the germline termini. The protocol used for the library was 5' RACE. These reads were obtained on an Illumina HiSeq 2500. The second PCR ran for roughly 6 to 11 cycles and used a J-beta primer mix along with a sample-barcoded 5' primer. Each TCR beta cDNA molecule received a unique molecular identifier from a template-switch 5' adaptor carrying 12 random nucleotides. At least 2.5 million CDR3-containing paired-end reads were obtained from each sample. All of the RNA was converted into first-strand cDNA using the Mint cDNA synthesis kit, with a TRBC-specific oligonucleotide serving as the primer. Following uracil-DNA glycosylase treatment, a first 18-cycle PCR with universal primers M1SS and BC2_uni_R was performed on all cDNA. Concerning the study's data processing: For normalization, 1 million high-quality reads, each with a distinct molecular identifier, were randomly selected from each sample. Reads sharing molecular identifiers were discarded rather than binned into consensus sequences. MiTCR, with a Q25 quality threshold and the strictest error-elimination algorithm, was used for CDR3 identification, clonotype clustering and error correction. A nonparametric unseen species model using Euler transformation provided a lower-bound estimate of total TCR beta diversity. Through fastp at Q25 and MiXCR, TCRdb rebuilt clones from the public reads, retaining in-frame beta chains. Identical CDR3 proteins give one entry, which carries the most common genes and DNA. TCRdb assigned the V and J calls; the authors' analysis was not used. The table for this sample lists about 780,000 distinct CDR3 sequences; around 62% of them were counted only once. The ten largest clones capture about a quarter of the sample.

As concerns this clonotype: The clone's antigen remains unknown. Base qualities are not recorded, but no much larger clone differs from it by a single base.

The 39 donors, aged about 6 to 100 years, were systemically healthy Caucasian individuals from Russia. Each donor gave ten milliliters of peripheral blood, collected into EDTA-treated Vacutainer tubes. PBMCs were isolated by Ficoll-Paque density-gradient centrifugation, with at least 6 million obtained per sample. Total RNA was extracted from PBMCs with Trizol reagent, with at least 5 micrograms obtained per sample. Naive CD45RAhigh/CD27high T cell percentages were measured by flow cytometry on a PBMC aliquot from every donor. The sample was blood. The receptor was derived from a man in his thirties or forties in good health. The chain was built from TRBV6-2 or TRBV6-3 and TRBJ2-4; no confident D gene assignment can be made. In nucleotides, the sequence is TGTGCCAGCAGTTACCGTCGAACAGATTCTAGGCAGTACTTC. Its amino acids are CASSYRRTDSRQYF.